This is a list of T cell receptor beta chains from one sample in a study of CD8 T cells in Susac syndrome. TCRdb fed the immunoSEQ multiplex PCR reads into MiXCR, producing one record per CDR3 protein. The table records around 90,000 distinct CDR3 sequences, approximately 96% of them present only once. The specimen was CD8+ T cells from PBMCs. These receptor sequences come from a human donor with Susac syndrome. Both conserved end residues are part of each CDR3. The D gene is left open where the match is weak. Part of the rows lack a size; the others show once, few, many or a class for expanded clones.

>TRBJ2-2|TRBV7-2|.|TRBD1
TGTGCCAGCAGCTGGGACAGTTCTGCGGCCGGGGAGCTGTTTTTT
CASSWDSSAAGELFF
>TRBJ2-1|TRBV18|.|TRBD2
TGTGCCAGCTCACCACCTAGCGGGGACAATGAGCAGTTCTTC
CASSPPSGDNEQFF
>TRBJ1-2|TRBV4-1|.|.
TGCGCCAGCAGCCAAGCCTTGGAGGGTAACTATGGCTACACCTTC
CASSQALEGNYGYTF
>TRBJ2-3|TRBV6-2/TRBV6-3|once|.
TGTGCCAGCAGTACCATCCTCACAGATACGCAGTATTTT
CASSTILTDTQYF
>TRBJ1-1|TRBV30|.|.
TGTGCCTGGAGTGTAACCACTGAAGCTTTCTTT
CAWSVTTEAFF
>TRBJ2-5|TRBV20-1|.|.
TGCAGTGTCGGAGGGTCGGGCCAAGAGACCCAGTACTTC
CSVGGSGQETQYF
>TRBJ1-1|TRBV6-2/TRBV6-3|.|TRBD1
TGTGCCAGCAGTCGGACGACAGGGGGCTCGCGGAACACTGAAGCTTTCTTT
CASSRTTGGSRNTEAFF
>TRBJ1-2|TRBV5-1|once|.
TGCGCCAGCAGCGATGGACAGCTCTATGGCTACACCTTC
CASSDGQLYGYTF
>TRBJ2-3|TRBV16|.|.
TGTGCCAGCAGCCAATCAGGGGGCACAGATACGCAGTATTTT
CASSQSGGTDTQYF
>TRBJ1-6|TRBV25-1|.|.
TGTGCCAGCCGAAGCCAAGGCACCTATAATTCACCCCTCCACTTT
CASRSQGTYNSPLHF
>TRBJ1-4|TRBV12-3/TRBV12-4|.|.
TGTGCCAGCAGGGGGGCGGCAGAACAGAATGAAAAACTGTTTTTT
CASRGAAEQNEKLFF
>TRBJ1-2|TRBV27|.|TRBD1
TGTGCCAGCAGTTTCGCGACAGGGCATGGCTACACCTTC
CASSFATGHGYTF
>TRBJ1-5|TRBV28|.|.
TGTGCCAGCAGCAACCGAGCGGGATTCAATCAGCCCCAGCATTTT
CASSNRAGFNQPQHF
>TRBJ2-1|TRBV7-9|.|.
TGTGCCAGCAGCTTAGACGGCTGGAATGAGCAGTTCTTC
CASSLDGWNEQFF
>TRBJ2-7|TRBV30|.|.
TGTGCCTGGGCGGACAGTTCCTACGAGCAGTACTTC
CAWADSSYEQYF
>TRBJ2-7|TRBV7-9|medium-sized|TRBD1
TGTGCCAGCAGCGACCCGGGACAGTCCCACTCCTACGAGCAGTACTTC
CASSDPGQSHSYEQYF
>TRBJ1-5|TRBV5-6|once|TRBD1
TGTGCCAGCAGCTTGTATCCAGGGGGAGATCAGCCCCAGCATTTT
CASSLYPGGDQPQHF
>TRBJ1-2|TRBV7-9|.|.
TGTGCCAGCAGCCAGACTCCTTTTAACTATGGCTACACCTTC
CASSQTPFNYGYTF
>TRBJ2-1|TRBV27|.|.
TGTGCCAGCAGTTCCAAGGACACCCTCAGGTATGAGCAGTTCTTC
CASSSKDTLRYEQFF
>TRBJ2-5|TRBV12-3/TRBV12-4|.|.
TGTGCCAGCAGCGCCAGGGGCCAAGAGACCCAGTACTTC
CASSARGQETQYF
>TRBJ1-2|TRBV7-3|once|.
TGTGCCAGCAGCTTAAGCCCTGGGGACGCTTATGGCTACACCTTC
CASSLSPGDAYGYTF
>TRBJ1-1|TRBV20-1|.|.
TGCAGTGCTAGAGATCGCGGGACGGAAAACACTGAAGCTTTCTTT
CSARDRGTENTEAFF
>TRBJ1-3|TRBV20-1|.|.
TGCAGTGCTAGAGGAGGGGCCTCTGGAAACACCATATATTTT
CSARGGASGNTIYF
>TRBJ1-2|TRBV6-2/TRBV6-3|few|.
TGTGCCAGCAGTTACGGCAGGGGCTACACCTTC
CASSYGRGYTF
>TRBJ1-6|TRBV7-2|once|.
TGTGCCAGCAGCCGAGAAATTCAAGCCGTAGCCAATTCACCCCTCCACTTT
CASSREIQAVANSPLHF
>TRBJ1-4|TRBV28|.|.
TGTGCCAGCACCCAAGCTGCAACTAATGAAAAACTGTTTTTT
CASTQAATNEKLFF
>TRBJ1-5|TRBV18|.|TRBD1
TGTGCCAGCTCACTACTTGAGGGGGCGGATCAGCCCCAGCATTTT
CASSLLEGADQPQHF
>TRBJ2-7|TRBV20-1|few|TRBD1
TGCAGTGCTGACAGGGACGCCTCCTACGAGCAGTACTTC
CSADRDASYEQYF
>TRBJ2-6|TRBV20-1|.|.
TGCAGTGCTAGGGAGTGGAAAGACGTCCTGACTTTC
CSAREWKDVLTF
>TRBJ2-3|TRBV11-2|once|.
TGTGCCAGCAGCTTAGATCAGGGATCCACAGATACGCAGTATTTT
CASSLDQGSTDTQYF
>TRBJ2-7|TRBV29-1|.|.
TGCAGCGTTGAAGGGGACGTACCCTACGAGCAGTACTTC
CSVEGDVPYEQYF
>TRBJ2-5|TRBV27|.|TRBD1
TGTGCCAGCAGTTGGCGACAGGGCGAGACCCAGTACTTC
CASSWRQGETQYF
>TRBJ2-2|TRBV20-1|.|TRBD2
TGCAGTGCCGGACTAGGGGCCGGGGAGCTGTTTTTT
CSAGLGAGELFF
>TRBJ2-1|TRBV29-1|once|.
TGCAGCGTTGAAGATCGGGGGCCACGGGGAAACAATGAGCAGTTCTTC
CSVEDRGPRGNNEQFF
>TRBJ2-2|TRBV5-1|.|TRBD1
TGCGCCAGCAGTCCCCAGGGGGAAGCGCTGTTTTTT
CASSPQGEALFF
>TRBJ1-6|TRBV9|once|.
TGTGCCAGCAGCGTGCACCAGTCCTCACCCCTCCACTTT
CASSVHQSSPLHF
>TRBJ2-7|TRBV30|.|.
TGTGCCTGGGGCCGGGACGGTAACTCCTACGAGCAGTACTTC
CAWGRDGNSYEQYF